This T cell receptor (beta chain) came from a study of blood T cell repertoires in COVID-19. Study-level background: PBMCs, B-cell-depleted T cells, or T cells were the source of the cDNA or gDNA that made up the material.

In the source study's methods: Scientists estimated how many nucleated cells there were by amplifying reference gene primers. The table came from immunoSEQ multiplex PCR; TCRdb's copy has only in-frame clones and leaves some out. V and J calls plus clone size are reproduced from that table; the DNA served to infer D and trimming. In the table there are about 280,000 clones, less than 90% of which are singletons. V was clipped by 4 bases and J by 2 bases; unmatched bases: 8. This CDR3 spans 16 amino acids. Germline-derived CDR1 and CDR2 are SGHTA and FQGNSA. This clone appeared once. What was sequenced was peripheral blood. The rearrangement links TRBV7-2 to TRBJ2-1; TRBD2 aligns across 7 bases. The source is a human donor in a cohort sampled during active COVID-19. The CDR3 here is CASSYRRLAAYNEQFF. The DNA of the CDR3 is TGTGCCAGCAGCTACAGGCGACTAGCAGCCTACAATGAGCAGTTCTTC. Filled out from reference TRBV7-2 and TRBJ2-1, the complete variable domain reads GAGVSQSPSNKVTEKGKDVELRCDPISGHTALYWYRQSLGQGLEFLIYFQGNSAPDKSGLPSDRFSAERTGGSVSTLTIQRTQQEDSAVYLCASSYRRLAAYNEQFFGPGTRLTVL.